A selection of T cell receptor beta chains follows, all from one sample in a study of T cell responses to AZD1222 COVID-19 vaccine. Method: immunoSEQ multiplex PCR; TCRdb's copy keeps in-frame clones and lacks some. The repertoire holds about 120,000 clones, with just under 95% as singletons. The material was peripheral blood, obtained 28 days after the second AZD1222 dose. These receptors originate from an adult who received the AZD1222 COVID-19 vaccine. The CDR3 runs from the conserved cysteine through the conserved F or W. D genes are given only for firm matches. Some rows have no size entry. The others give once, few or many, or a class for an expanded clone.

cdr3_length: 12
j_call: TRBJ2-5
clone_size: -
v_call: TRBV12-3/TRBV12-4
d_call: -
cdr3_aa: CASSLVEKTQYF
cdr3_nt: TGTGCCAGCAGTTTAGTGGAGAAGACCCAGTACTTC

cdr3_length: 14
j_call: TRBJ2-7
clone_size: -
v_call: TRBV27
d_call: -
cdr3_aa: CASSLSGGFREQYF
cdr3_nt: TGTGCCAGCAGTTTATCTGGGGGTTTCCGCGAGCAGTACTTC

cdr3_length: 14
j_call: TRBJ2-5
clone_size: -
v_call: TRBV2
d_call: TRBD2
cdr3_aa: CASSGTSGGETQYF
cdr3_nt: TGTGCCAGCAGTGGGACTAGCGGGGGGGAGACCCAGTACTTC

cdr3_length: 19
j_call: TRBJ2-3
clone_size: -
v_call: TRBV7-2
d_call: TRBD1
cdr3_aa: CASSLEGRRAGGPPDTQYF
cdr3_nt: TGTGCCAGCAGCTTAGAGGGGAGGAGGGCAGGGGGCCCCCCAGATACGCAGTATTTT

cdr3_length: 14
j_call: TRBJ1-2
clone_size: -
v_call: TRBV28
d_call: TRBD1
cdr3_aa: CASLRQGMRYGYTF
cdr3_nt: TGTGCCAGCCTCCGACAGGGAATGCGCTATGGCTACACCTTC

cdr3_length: 15
j_call: TRBJ2-1
clone_size: -
v_call: TRBV7-3
d_call: -
cdr3_aa: CASSLIRGGISEQFF
cdr3_nt: TGTGCCAGCAGCTTAATACGGGGCGGGATTAGTGAGCAGTTCTTC

cdr3_length: 13
j_call: TRBJ2-5
clone_size: -
v_call: TRBV5-1
d_call: TRBD2
cdr3_aa: CASSFGEGETQYF
cdr3_nt: TGCGCCAGCAGCTTTGGGGAGGGAGAGACCCAGTACTTC

cdr3_length: 16
j_call: TRBJ2-2
clone_size: -
v_call: TRBV7-9
d_call: TRBD2
cdr3_aa: CASGTGGPENTGELFF
cdr3_nt: TGTGCCAGCGGGACGGGGGGGCCTGAGAACACCGGGGAGCTGTTTTTT

cdr3_length: 15
j_call: TRBJ1-1
clone_size: few
v_call: TRBV5-1
d_call: -
cdr3_aa: CASSWTGTENTEAFF
cdr3_nt: TGCGCCAGCAGCTGGACTGGGACCGAGAACACTGAAGCTTTCTTT

cdr3_length: 14
j_call: TRBJ2-7
clone_size: -
v_call: TRBV6-1
d_call: -
cdr3_aa: CASSEARGPNEQYF
cdr3_nt: TGTGCCAGCAGTGAAGCCCGGGGCCCCAACGAGCAGTACTTC

cdr3_length: 17
j_call: TRBJ2-1
clone_size: -
v_call: TRBV11-3
d_call: TRBD2
cdr3_aa: CASSLVFSGGGYNEQFF
cdr3_nt: TGTGCCAGCAGCTTAGTCTTTAGCGGGGGGGGATACAATGAGCAGTTCTTC

cdr3_length: 15
j_call: TRBJ2-3
clone_size: -
v_call: TRBV28
d_call: TRBD2
cdr3_aa: CASGRGTEDTDTQYF
cdr3_nt: TGTGCCAGCGGGAGGGGCACCGAGGACACAGATACGCAGTATTTT

cdr3_length: 19
j_call: TRBJ1-1
clone_size: -
v_call: TRBV6-2/TRBV6-3
d_call: -
cdr3_aa: CASSYGFRPQIVMNTEAFF
cdr3_nt: TGTGCCAGCAGTTACGGTTTCAGGCCCCAAATAGTCATGAACACTGAAGCTTTCTTT

cdr3_length: 15
j_call: TRBJ1-2
clone_size: -
v_call: TRBV7-9
d_call: -
cdr3_aa: CASSLAGGIGYGYTF
cdr3_nt: TGTGCCAGCAGCTTAGCCGGGGGCATCGGCTATGGCTACACCTTC

cdr3_length: 12
j_call: TRBJ2-7
clone_size: -
v_call: TRBV25-1
d_call: -
cdr3_aa: CAAAGPGYEQYF
cdr3_nt: TGTGCCGCGGCTGGGCCAGGCTACGAGCAGTACTTC

cdr3_length: 16
j_call: TRBJ1-5
clone_size: -
v_call: TRBV5-6
d_call: -
cdr3_aa: CASSFGSGYSNQPQHF
cdr3_nt: TGTGCCAGCAGCTTTGGTTCGGGTTATAGCAATCAGCCCCAGCATTTT

cdr3_length: 15
j_call: TRBJ2-5
clone_size: -
v_call: TRBV5-6
d_call: -
cdr3_aa: CASSRWFADQETQYF
cdr3_nt: TGTGCCAGCAGCCGGTGGTTCGCAGACCAAGAGACCCAGTACTTC

cdr3_length: 15
j_call: TRBJ1-4
clone_size: -
v_call: TRBV5-1
d_call: -
cdr3_aa: CASSHVLGANEKLFF
cdr3_nt: TGCGCCAGCAGCCACGTCCTCGGGGCTAATGAAAAACTGTTTTTT

cdr3_length: 14
j_call: TRBJ2-3
clone_size: -
v_call: TRBV19
d_call: TRBD1
cdr3_aa: CASTRDRDTDTQYF
cdr3_nt: TGTGCCAGTACCCGGGACAGGGACACAGATACGCAGTATTTT

cdr3_length: 11
j_call: TRBJ1-2
clone_size: -
v_call: TRBV6-2/TRBV6-3
d_call: -
cdr3_aa: CASSSGQRHLF
cdr3_nt: TGTGCCAGCAGTTCCGGACAGAGGCACCTGTTC

cdr3_length: 15
j_call: TRBJ2-1
clone_size: few
v_call: TRBV7-9
d_call: TRBD2
cdr3_aa: CASSSTSGGAHEQFF
cdr3_nt: TGTGCCAGCAGCTCGACTAGCGGGGGGGCCCATGAGCAGTTCTTC

cdr3_length: 13
j_call: TRBJ1-2
clone_size: -
v_call: TRBV7-9
d_call: -
cdr3_aa: CASSPGAGYGYTF
cdr3_nt: TGTGCCAGCAGCCCGGGAGCGGGCTATGGCTACACCTTC

cdr3_length: 18
j_call: TRBJ1-1
clone_size: -
v_call: TRBV5-6
d_call: -
cdr3_aa: CASSFLLILGGRPTEAFF
cdr3_nt: TGTGCCAGCAGCTTCCTTTTAATTTTGGGAGGGAGGCCCACTGAAGCTTTCTTT

cdr3_length: 13
j_call: TRBJ1-1
clone_size: -
v_call: TRBV6-1
d_call: -
cdr3_aa: CASSEVRDTEAFF
cdr3_nt: TGTGCCAGCAGTGAAGTTAGGGACACTGAAGCTTTCTTT

cdr3_length: 15
j_call: TRBJ2-1
clone_size: -
v_call: TRBV28
d_call: -
cdr3_aa: CASSPTGAPVLEQFF
cdr3_nt: TGTGCCAGCAGTCCCACGGGGGCACCCGTGTTGGAGCAGTTCTTC

cdr3_length: 12
j_call: TRBJ2-1
clone_size: -
v_call: TRBV6-5
d_call: -
cdr3_aa: CASSRPREVPFF
cdr3_nt: TGTGCCAGCAGTCGACCAAGAGAGGTGCCGTTCTTC

cdr3_length: 17
j_call: TRBJ2-7
clone_size: -
v_call: TRBV11-2
d_call: -
cdr3_aa: CASSSPLGSVGAYEQYF
cdr3_nt: TGTGCCAGCAGCTCGCCACTGGGTTCGGTGGGGGCCTACGAGCAGTACTTC

cdr3_length: 15
j_call: TRBJ1-3
clone_size: -
v_call: TRBV6-6
d_call: TRBD1
cdr3_aa: CASRIGQGSGNTIYF
cdr3_nt: TGTGCCAGCAGAATCGGACAGGGGTCTGGAAACACCATATATTTT

cdr3_length: 13
j_call: TRBJ1-3
clone_size: -
v_call: TRBV10-3
d_call: -
cdr3_aa: CASRHFSGNTIYF
cdr3_nt: TGTGCCTCCCGACACTTCTCTGGAAACACCATATATTTT

cdr3_length: 15
j_call: TRBJ2-1
clone_size: few
v_call: TRBV4-2
d_call: -
cdr3_aa: CASSQDVPEYNEQFF
cdr3_nt: TGTGCCAGCAGCCAAGACGTCCCGGAGTACAATGAGCAGTTCTTC

cdr3_length: 14
j_call: TRBJ2-2
clone_size: -
v_call: TRBV4-2
d_call: -
cdr3_aa: CASSQDLGAGELFF
cdr3_nt: TGTGCCAGCAGCCAAGATCTAGGTGCCGGGGAGCTGTTTTTT

cdr3_length: 13
j_call: TRBJ1-5
clone_size: once
v_call: TRBV14
d_call: -
cdr3_aa: CASSPDRNQPQHF
cdr3_nt: TGTGCCAGCAGCCCCGACAGGAATCAGCCCCAGCATTTT

cdr3_length: 15
j_call: TRBJ2-3
clone_size: -
v_call: TRBV29-1
d_call: -
cdr3_aa: CSYSGGGTSTDTQYF
cdr3_nt: TGCAGCTACTCGGGTGGGGGGACTAGCACAGATACGCAGTATTTT

cdr3_length: 13
j_call: TRBJ1-1
clone_size: -
v_call: TRBV7-9
d_call: -
cdr3_aa: CASSPRRGTEAFF
cdr3_nt: TGTGCCAGCAGCCCTCGGAGGGGAACTGAAGCTTTCTTT